A single sample gave rise to the 30 T cell receptor beta chains below, sequenced in a study of identical twins. MiXCR, applied by TCRdb to the 5' RACE reads, yields one record per CDR3 protein. This sample has fewer than 900,000 distinct CDR3 sequences, with about 20% found just once. These same records also appear under a second study, on T cells expressing NK-cell markers.

The source material was PBMCs. The receptors originated from a woman aged 18-30 years in good health.

The CDR3 DNA reads TGTGCCAGCTCGCCCTATCCGGGACAGGGAACAGATACGCAGTATTTT. Translation: CASSPYPGQGTDTQYF. The chain joins TRBV18 to TRBJ2-3; 9 nucleotides agree with TRBD1. The ends lost 6 bases at V and 3 bases at J; junction bases unmatched: 10. Germline assignment: CDR1 KGHSH and CDR2 LQKENI. The CDR3 runs to 16 residues.

To note about this clonotype: An end of the junction does not agree with germline; a read error may underlie this. The J gene is TRBJ2-7, the V gene TRBV27; D is ambiguous. CDR1 is MNHEY and CDR2 is SMNVEV in the germline V gene (reference sequence). The CDR3 consists of 12 residues. CDR3 sequence (DNA): TGTGCCAGCAGTTCCTGGTCCTCCGAGCAGTACTTC. It codes for CASSSWSSEQYF.

The chain has TRBV5-6 and TRBJ2-1; possible D gene TRBD2, 7 bases. Germline CDR1 is SGHDT and CDR2 is YYEEEE. Trimming left V 0 bases short and J 4 bases short, with 14 bases between. The CDR3 has 16 amino acids. The CDR3 coding sequence is TGTGCCAGCAGCTTGGTTGGGGGGGCGGATTACAATGAGCAGTTCTTC. It translates to CASSLVGGADYNEQFF.

The chain couples TRBV3-1 to TRBJ2-5; D is undetermined. The CDR3 is 15 residues long. Trimming cost V 3 bases and J 5 bases, with 16 bases left between them. Germline values: CDR1 LGHDT, CDR2 YNNKEL (reference sequence). CDR3 region: CASSHSPTFRETQYF. For the CDR3, the DNA is TGTGCCAGCAGCCACTCGCCGACATTCCGTGAGACCCAGTACTTC.

This clonotype occurred a few times. J is TRBJ2-7 and V is TRBV6-1; 8 nucleotides line up with TRBD1. This CDR3 is built from 12 residues. Germline V gene sequence: CDR1 MNHNS, CDR2 SASEGT. Unmatched junction bases numbered 4, after V lost 8 bases and J lost 4 bases. The CDR3 is CASGTGDYEQYF. The CDR3 region has the DNA TGTGCCAGCGGGACAGGTGATTACGAGCAGTACTTC.

The V call is TRBV5-1, the J call TRBJ2-7; D not certain. The CDR3 loop spans 14 amino acids. Germline-derived CDR1 and CDR2 are SGHRS and YFSETQ. V dropped 3 bases and J dropped 0 bases, with 10 bases sitting between them. This chain's CDR3 is CASSSLRDSYEQYF. DNA for the CDR3: TGCGCCAGCAGCTCCCTAAGGGACTCCTACGAGCAGTACTTC.

This chain joins TRBV6-5 and TRBJ2-6, with no clear D. The CDR3 is 15 residues long. V was trimmed by 2 bases and J by 0 bases, leaving 5 bases between them. CDR1 and CDR2 from the germline V gene are MNHEY and SVGAGI. The CDR3, as DNA: TGTGCCAGCAGTTACGATAACTCTGGGGCCAACGTCCTGACTTTC. Amino acids: CASSYDNSGANVLTF.

The chain uses TRBV7-3 and TRBJ2-1, with D perhaps TRBD2 (6 bases). The germline V and J ends were trimmed by 1 base and 9 bases, with 13 bases remaining between them. The length of the CDR3 is 14 residues. Germline CDR1 SGHTA, CDR2 FQGTGA. CDR3 sequence: CASSLRGLGGEQFF. DNA for the CDR3: TGTGCCAGCAGCTTAAGAGGGCTGGGAGGTGAGCAGTTCTTC.

This clonotype was counted at least ten times. The CDR3 loop reads CASSLEGGAYNEQFF. The CDR3 region has the DNA TGCGCCAGCAGCTTAGAGGGGGGCGCCTACAATGAGCAGTTCTTC. The rearrangement uses TRBV5-1 and TRBJ2-1; either TRBD1 or TRBD2 may fit D (6 bases each). The length of the CDR3 is 15 residues. V shed 2 bases and J shed 2 bases, with 11 bases lying between them. The germline V gene encodes CDR1 SGHRS and CDR2 YFSETQ.

J is TRBJ2-1 and V is TRBV7-9; D could derive from TRBD1 or TRBD2 (5 bases each). The V gene lost 4 bases and the J gene lost 1 base, with 17 bases spanning the gap. Germline loops: CDR1 SEHNR, CDR2 FQNEAQ (reference sequence). The CDR3 covers 17 residues. CDR3 region: CASSSPGPGRSYNEQFF. The CDR3 nucleotides read TGTGCCAGCAGCTCGCCGGGGCCGGGGAGATCCTACAATGAGCAGTTCTTC.

This clonotype was counted only a few times. A much larger clone lies a single base off, so this may be a read error. The CDR3, as DNA: TGTGCCAGCAGTCCCGGGACTAGCTTCCATGAGCAGTTCTTC. Translated: CASSPGTSFHEQFF. The chain couples TRBV6-2 or TRBV6-3 to TRBJ2-1; 9 bases are shared with TRBD2. The length of the CDR3 is 14 residues. The germline V gene encodes CDR1 MNHEY and CDR2 SVGEGT. V trimming: 5 bases; J trimming: 8 bases; junction bases outside the gene matches: 7.

This clonotype was detected only a few times. The genes are TRBV5-1 and TRBJ2-3; TRBD2 matches at 11 bases. Germline V gives CDR1 SGHRS, CDR2 YFSETQ. V dropped 4 bases and J dropped 2; count of bases not matched to a gene: 6. The CDR3 sequence is 16 residues long. This CDR3 is CASSTGLAEPTDTQYF. DNA of the CDR3: TGCGCCAGCAGCACGGGACTAGCGGAACCCACAGATACGCAGTATTTT.

V gene TRBV2 combines with J gene TRBJ1-1, with D uncertain. V was clipped by 5 bases and J by 4 bases, with 17 bases between them. Germline assignment: CDR1 SNHLY and CDR2 FYNNEI. The CDR3 contains 15 residues. The CDR3 coding sequence is TGTGCCAGCAGTACGGCACCCGGAGGCGGCACTGAAGCTTTCTTT. It translates to CASSTAPGGGTEAFF.

In regard to this clonotype: A junction end diverges from the germline sequence, so it may reflect a read error. The V gene is TRBV7-2, the J gene TRBJ2-1, with 12 bases identical to TRBD2. The CDR3 sequence is 14 residues long. The germline V gene encodes CDR1 SGHTA and CDR2 FQGNSA. CDR3 residues: CASSLAGGWGEQFF. In nucleotides, the CDR3 is TGTGCCAGCAGCCTAGCGGGGGGGTGGGGTGAGCAGTTCTTC.

The V gene is TRBV6-5, the J gene TRBJ2-3; D ambiguous. Germline V gives CDR1 MNHEY, CDR2 SVGAGI. The CDR3 spans 15 residues. V was clipped by 3 bases and J by 2 bases, with 12 bases between them. The CDR3 nucleotides read TGTGCCAGCAGTTATGTGGGGAAACCCACAGATACGCAGTATTTT. The encoded protein is CASSYVGKPTDTQYF.

This rearrangement joins TRBV6-1 to TRBJ2-1; the match to TRBD1 covers 7 bases. CDR1 and CDR2 from the germline V gene are MNHNS and SASEGT. Unmatched junction bases numbered 12, after V lost 6 bases and J lost 7 bases. The CDR3 contains 15 residues. The CDR3 bases are TGTGCCAGCAGGAGACAGGGAGTAATGCGTAATGAGCAGTTCTTC. This codes for CASRRQGVMRNEQFF.

The chain links TRBV15 to TRBJ2-1; 8 positions match TRBD1. The CDR3 contains 16 residues. CDR1 and CDR2 (germline): LNHNV, YYDKDF (reference sequence). V shed 2 bases, J shed 0 bases, and the junction held 3 bases outside the gene matches. DNA for the CDR3: TGTGCCACCAGCAGACCCACAGGGGGCTCCTACAATGAGCAGTTCTTC. Translation gives CATSRPTGGSYNEQFF.

In its sample, this clonotype was seen a few times. V gene TRBV7-9 combines with J gene TRBJ1-2, with D possibly being TRBD1 (5 bases). The CDR3 sequence is 14 residues long. The germline CDR1 and CDR2 sequences are SEHNR and FQNEAQ (reference sequence). Trimming pared 5 bases from V and 8 bases from J, leaving 18 bases between. CDR3 sequence: CASSRQSMGSGYTF. In nucleotides, the CDR3 is TGTGCCAGCAGCAGACAGTCGATGGGAAGCGGCTACACCTTC.

This clonotype was recorded a few times. The chain employs TRBV6-5 and TRBJ2-3; TRBD2 agrees at 9 bases. Germline-derived CDR1 and CDR2 are MNHEY and SVGAGI. The CDR3 has 14 amino acids. The V segment lost 4 bases and the J segment 5 bases; nucleotides outside the gene matches: 4. In nucleotides, the CDR3 is TGTGCCAGCAGTTCGGGACTAGCTAGAGATACGCAGTATTTT. This encodes CASSSGLARDTQYF.

The chain employs TRBV5-6 and TRBJ2-1; 9 bases agree with TRBD2. The germline CDR1 and CDR2 sequences are SGHDT and YYEEEE. This CDR3 is built from 16 residues. Trimming removed 1 base from V and 7 bases from J; junction bases left unmatched: 9. Written as DNA, the CDR3 is TGTGCCAGCAGCTTGAGCGGGAGGTACTGGAAGAATGAGCAGTTCTTC. This translates into CASSLSGRYWKNEQFF.

This clonotype was detected only a few times. The chain is built from TRBV13 and TRBJ1-5, with 7 bases aligning to TRBD1. With 6 bases clipped from V and 0 bases from J, the junction kept 5 bases outside the gene matches. CDR1 PRHDT and CDR2 FYEKMQ come from the germline V gene (reference sequence). CDR3 size: 15 residues. This CDR3 reads CASRRGRGSNQPQHF. DNA of the CDR3: TGTGCCAGCAGGAGGGGGCGAGGTAGCAATCAGCCCCAGCATTTT.

This clonotype was detected only a few times. This rearrangement joins TRBV7-9 to TRBJ2-2; D not resolved. V lost 6 bases and J lost 7, with 12 bases in between. The CDR3 is 13 amino acids. Germline CDR1 is SEHNR and CDR2 is FQNEAQ (reference sequence). CDR3 protein: CASRRLINGELFF. Here the CDR3 DNA reads TGTGCCAGCAGACGACTTATCAACGGGGAGCTGTTTTTT. Full variable domain (missing parts from reference TRBV7-9 and TRBJ2-2): DTGVSQNPRHKITKRGQNVTFRCDPISEHNRLYWYRQTLGQGPEFLTYFQNEAQLEKSRLLSDRFSAERPKGSFSTLEIQRTEQGDSAMYLCASRRLINGELFFGEGSRLTVL.

This clonotype was seen only a few times. J is TRBJ2-1 and V is TRBV12-3 or TRBV12-4, with a possible D match to TRBD2 (6 bases). The CDR3 consists of 14 residues. V was pared by 6 bases and J by 9 bases, with 18 bases between. The CDR3 DNA reads as TGTGCCAGCAGCCGCTGGACTACTTCGGGTGAGCAGTTCTTC. Amino acids: CASSRWTTSGEQFF.

This clonotype was counted between two and nine times. The chain links TRBV10-3 to TRBJ2-1, with D perhaps TRBD2 (6 bases). The V end was cut by 4 bases, the J end by 9 bases, with 16 bases between. Germline lookup yields CDR1 ENHRY and CDR2 SYGVKD. This CDR3 is built from 14 residues. CDR3 in DNA: TGTGCCATCAGTGCTGAGACTAGGACTACTGAGCAGTTCTTC. As protein: CAISAETRTTEQFF.

The rearrangement joins TRBV20-1 to TRBJ2-5, with TRBD2 identical over 9 bases. The trim removed 6 bases at V and 5 bases at J, leaving 7 bases unmatched. Germline lookup yields CDR1 DFQATT and CDR2 SNEGSKA (reference sequence). The CDR3 length is 13 residues. CDR3 sequence reads: CSARTSALETQYF. As DNA, the CDR3 is TGCAGTGCCCGGACTAGCGCCTTGGAGACCCAGTACTTC.

The rearrangement joins TRBV12-3 or TRBV12-4 to TRBJ2-1; 9 bases line up with TRBD2. CDR3 length: 16 amino acids. The V gene end was trimmed by 5 bases and the J gene end by 7 bases; junction bases not matched to a gene: 12. CDR3 nucleotides: TGTGCCAGCAGTCCACGGAATAGCGGGAGTAGGAATGAGCAGTTCTTC. This translates into CASSPRNSGSRNEQFF.

The CDR3 region has the DNA TGTGCCAGCAGTGAAGGGCGCAGGGGGGGATACACTGAAGCTTTCTTT. Its protein product is CASSEGRRGGYTEAFF. The chain carries TRBV6-1 and TRBJ1-1; TRBD1 agrees at 7 bases. CDR1 is MNHNS and CDR2 is SASEGT in the germline V gene. The CDR3 has 16 amino acids. J lost 3 bases, V lost 1 base, and 8 bases had no gene match.

The chain carries TRBV15 and TRBJ2-3; TRBD1 is a possible D gene (5 bases). Deletions cut 4 bases from V and 6 bases from J, with 5 bases between. Germline CDR1 LNHNV, CDR2 YYDKDF (reference sequence). The CDR3 runs 11 residues. CDR3 in DNA: TGTGCCACCAGCAAGGGGGATACGCAGTATTTT. Protein product: CATSKGDTQYF.

This clonotype has more than one count but fewer than ten. The chain recombines TRBV4-2 with TRBJ2-3; 7 bases align to TRBD2. V trimming: 1 base; J trimming: 6 bases; junction bases outside the gene matches: 10. Germline CDR1 LGHNA, CDR2 YNFKEQ. The CDR3 extends over 16 amino acids. The CDR3 DNA sequence: TGTGCCAGCAGCCAAGGGGACTACCGACTTCCGGATACGCAGTATTTT. It translates to CASSQGDYRLPDTQYF.

The CDR3 coding sequence is TGTGCCAGCAGCGCCGTCGAGCAGTACTTC. Translated: CASSAVEQYF. V is TRBV7-9 and J is TRBJ2-7; unclear D gene. Per the germline V gene, CDR1 is SEHNR and CDR2 is FQNEAQ (reference sequence). The CDR3 covers 10 residues. V was clipped by 5 bases and J by 6 bases, with 5 bases between them.